A selection of T cell receptor beta chains follows, all from one sample in a study of blood T cell repertoires in COVID-19. Sequencing was performed with immunoSEQ multiplex PCR; in TCRdb, only in-frame clones are kept and a portion is missing. The sample comprises tens of thousands of clones, 86% of which are singletons, and around 4% rests with the top ten. Material for sequencing was peripheral blood. Source of these receptors: a man aged 50-60 years with acute or convalescent COVID-19. Each CDR3 is given with its conserved first and last residue. The D gene is left open where the match is weak. Rows may omit the clone size; those that give it use once, few, many or a size class.

j_call,cdr3_length,clone_size,v_call,d_call,cdr3_aa,cdr3_nt
TRBJ2-4,14,once,TRBV7-9,TRBD2,CASSPSGSLRIQYF,TGTGCCAGCAGCCCTAGCGGGAGTCTTAGGATTCAGTACTTC
TRBJ2-2,15,NA,TRBV7-9,NA,CASSLAGRVGGELFF,TGTGCCAGCAGCTTAGCAGGGCGGGTCGGCGGGGAGCTGTTTTTT
TRBJ2-1,15,NA,TRBV6-1,NA,CASSEDVPGYNEQFF,TGTGCCAGCAGTGAAGATGTGCCAGGATACAATGAGCAGTTCTTC
TRBJ2-1,20,once,TRBV24-1,TRBD2,CATSDSPTSGRPVSYNEQFF,TGTGCCACCAGTGATTCCCCGACTAGCGGGAGGCCCGTCTCCTACAATGAGCAGTTCTTC
TRBJ1-1,12,once,TRBV19,NA,CASSLWNTEAFF,TGTGCCAGTAGTCTCTGGAACACTGAAGCTTTCTTT
TRBJ1-2,15,once,TRBV7-2,NA,CASSLEWTRRNGYTF,TGTGCCAGCAGCTTAGAATGGACAAGGCGTAATGGCTACACCTTC
TRBJ2-2,15,once,TRBV11-3,TRBD2,CASSLAGGRPGELFF,TGTGCCAGCAGCTTAGCTGGCGGGAGGCCCGGGGAGCTGTTTTTT
TRBJ2-1,14,NA,TRBV4-2,NA,CASSQVGHNNEQFF,TGTGCCAGCAGCCAAGTGGGCCATAACAATGAGCAGTTCTTC
TRBJ2-3,14,NA,TRBV13,TRBD1,CAYGDRSSTDTQYF,TGTGCCTACGGGGACAGGTCTAGCACAGATACGCAGTATTTT
TRBJ1-1,16,NA,TRBV7-3,TRBD1,CASSLMGQDLGAEAFF,TGTGCCAGCAGCTTAATGGGACAGGACCTTGGGGCTGAAGCTTTCTTT
TRBJ2-7,14,NA,TRBV27,TRBD1,CASSFGTGIYEQYF,TGTGCCAGCAGTTTCGGGACAGGAATATACGAGCAGTACTTC
TRBJ1-6,15,NA,TRBV3-1/TRBV3-2,NA,CASSQGYRYNSPLHF,TGTGCCAGCAGCCAAGGTTACAGATATAATTCACCCCTCCACTTT